These 5 T cell receptor beta chains originate from one sample sequenced in a study of T cell repertoires in cytomegalovirus infection. TCRdb reprocessed the reads via MiXCR and lists one record per CDR3 protein. The data show 150,000 to 200,000 distinct CDR3 sequences, roughly a fifth seen once. Sequencing input: PBMCs. The origin of the receptors is a human donor in good health (CMV status not recorded). Some clones in this sample may be carry-over from other donors' samples.

This clonotype showed up many times. V and J are TRBV7-2 and TRBJ2-5; no clear D gene. The CDR3 consists of 15 residues. The V gene's germline CDR1 is SGHTA and CDR2 FQGNSA. Trimming took 5 bases from V and 2 from J, leaving 15 bases between them. The CDR3 nucleotides read TGTGCCAGCAGCCGAAATAAAGGGTTGCAAGAGACCCAGTACTTC. Translation: CASSRNKGLQETQYF.

There are many counts of this clonotype. The rearrangement uses TRBV7-2 and TRBJ1-6; tentative D call: TRBD1 (5 bases). The CDR3 length is 13 residues. CDR1 and CDR2 (germline): SGHTA, FQGNSA. V lost 4 bases, J lost 8 bases, and 9 bases lay in between. The CDR3 loop is CASSSTVDSPLHF. As DNA, the CDR3 is TGTGCCAGCAGCTCGACAGTGGATTCACCCCTCCACTTT.

This chain connects TRBV19 to TRBJ1-1; weak D call: TRBD1 (5 bases). V lost 4 bases and J 1 base, leaving 13 bases between the germline ends. The germline V gene has CDR1 LNHDA and CDR2 SQIVND (reference sequence). The CDR3 runs 15 residues. The CDR3 DNA follows: TGTGCCAGTAGTACCCTACTGGGGGGGAACACTGAAGCTTTCTTT. Encoded protein: CASSTLLGGNTEAFF.

In its sample, this clonotype was seen many times. The rearrangement joins TRBV7-2 to TRBJ1-1, with 10 bases that match TRBD1. Germline V CDR1 and CDR2: SGHTA, FQGNSA. The CDR3 consists of 17 residues. V was clipped by 0 bases and J by 3 bases; unmatched bases: 7. The CDR3 loop reads CASSLALGTGDYTEAFF. The CDR3 DNA sequence: TGTGCCAGCAGCTTAGCGCTCGGGACAGGGGACTACACTGAAGCTTTCTTT.

This clonotype occurred many times. This rearrangement joins TRBV7-2 to TRBJ1-5; 7 bases are a match to TRBD1. The CDR3 is 13 residues long. V lost 5 bases to trimming and J lost 7 bases; unmatched junction nucleotides: 5. Germline CDR1 SGHTA, CDR2 FQGNSA. Here the CDR3 DNA reads TGTGCCAGCAGCCAGACAGGGAACCAGCCCCAGCATTTT. Protein sequence: CASSQTGNQPQHF.